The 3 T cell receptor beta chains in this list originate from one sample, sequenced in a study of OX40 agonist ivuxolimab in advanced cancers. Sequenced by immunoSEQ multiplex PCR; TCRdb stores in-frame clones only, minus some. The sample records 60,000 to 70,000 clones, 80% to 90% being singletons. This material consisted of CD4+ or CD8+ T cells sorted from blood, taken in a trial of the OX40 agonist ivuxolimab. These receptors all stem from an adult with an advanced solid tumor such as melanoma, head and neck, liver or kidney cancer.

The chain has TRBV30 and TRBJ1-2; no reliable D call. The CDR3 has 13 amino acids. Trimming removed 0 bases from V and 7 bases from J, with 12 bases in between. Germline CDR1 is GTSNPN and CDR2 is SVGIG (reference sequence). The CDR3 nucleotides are TGTGCCTGGAGTGTACCAGGCAGCCGTGGCTACACCTTC. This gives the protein CAWSVPGSRGYTF.

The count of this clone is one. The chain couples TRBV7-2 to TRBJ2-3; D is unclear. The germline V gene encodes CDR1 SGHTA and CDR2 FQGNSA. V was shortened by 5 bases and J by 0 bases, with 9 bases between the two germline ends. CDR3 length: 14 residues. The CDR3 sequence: CASSRSTSTDTQYF. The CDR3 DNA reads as TGTGCCAGCAGCCGGTCCACTAGCACAGATACGCAGTATTTT.

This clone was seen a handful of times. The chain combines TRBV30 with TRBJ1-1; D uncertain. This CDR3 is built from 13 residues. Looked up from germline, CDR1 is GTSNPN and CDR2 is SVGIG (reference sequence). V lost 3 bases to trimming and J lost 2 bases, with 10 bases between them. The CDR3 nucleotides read TGTGCCTGGAGGACGGGCTTAAACACTGAAGCTTTCTTT. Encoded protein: CAWRTGLNTEAFF.